The TCR beta chain described here comes from a study of blood T cell repertoires in COVID-19. Across the study: Spain, Italy and the United States supplied samples that represented acute and convalescent COVID-19. Sample material is recorded as cDNA or gDNA derived from T cells, B-cell-depleted T cells, or PBMCs.

Profiling relied on immunoSEQ multiplex PCR, and the TCRdb table lists in-frame clones only, not all of them. The table records fewer than 350,000 clones, about 85% of them present only once. Sequencing was performed on PBMCs or T cells enriched from blood (not recorded which). This clonotype originated in a woman aged 25 to 39 who had been exposed to COVID-19.

CDR3 loop: CASSLSTRASETQYF. CDR3 nucleotides: TGTGCCAGCAGCTTAAGTACTCGTGCTTCGGAGACCCAGTACTTC. The genes are TRBV7-2 and TRBJ2-5; D not resolved. The V end lost 2 bases, the J end lost 5 bases, and 15 bases lay between the germline ends. The germline gives CDR1 SGHTA, CDR2 FQGNSA. The CDR3 runs to 15 residues.